Listed below are T cell receptor beta chains from one sample, sequenced in a study of T cells in Graves' hyperthyroidism and ophthalmopathy. TCRdb fed the multiplex PCR reads into MiXCR, producing one record per CDR3 protein. The sample consists of under 400,000 distinct CDR3 sequences, about 21% of them appearing once. The sequenced material came from blood. These receptors all come from a woman in her 50s with Graves' hyperthyroidism. Both conserved end residues are trimmed from each CDR3. D genes are given only for firm matches.

-	TRBJ1-3	TRBV19	ASSQGRSSGNTIY
-	TRBJ1-2	TRBV29-1	SVEVRGYGYT
-	TRBJ1-6	TRBV18	ASSPGDSPLH
TRBD1	TRBJ2-7	TRBV12-5	ASGQSTGTGLYRQY
TRBD1	TRBJ1-5	TRBV29-1	SVRQGGQPQH
-	TRBJ2-3	TRBV2	ASSELGLTDTQY
TRBD2	TRBJ2-7	TRBV20-1	SATLAGGQY
-	TRBJ2-5	TRBV6-1	ASNSDGWTQY
-	TRBJ2-3	TRBV20-1	SVFQPGFSDTQY
TRBD2	TRBJ2-7	TRBV5-1	ASSPGLAGELLFYEQY
-	TRBJ2-2	TRBV7-9	ASSLAWLAGELF
TRBD2	TRBJ2-5	TRBV3-1	ASSQLTSGQETQY
-	TRBJ1-5	TRBV2	ASSDVASNQPQH
-	TRBJ2-7	TRBV28	ASNPSRPNYEQY
TRBD2	TRBJ2-3	TRBV7-3	ASSLGAGGLTDTQY
TRBD1	TRBJ2-5	TRBV11-3	ASSSPDRGRVSSQETQY
TRBD2	TRBJ2-2	TRBV12-3/TRBV12-4	ASRPGLAGFGELF
-	TRBJ2-1	TRBV5-1	ASSSTGFPLYNEQF
-	TRBJ2-7	TRBV20-1	SAPLVNGEQY
-	TRBJ2-6	TRBV2	ASSFSGRGDFSRANVLT
TRBD2	TRBJ2-1	TRBV6-5	ASSYSGTSGRPHNEQF
-	TRBJ2-5	TRBV7-3	ASSPGGKTQY
-	TRBJ2-5	TRBV3-1	ASSRGVGNTGETQY
-	TRBJ2-5	TRBV28	AIKAPGEETQY
-	TRBJ1-2	TRBV3-1	ASSPSDKYYT
TRBD1	TRBJ2-4	TRBV20-1	SADLRTGNIQY
-	TRBJ2-5	TRBV11-2	ASSQDGPQETQY
-	TRBJ2-7	TRBV19	ASSRADTGFYEQY
-	TRBJ1-6	TRBV3-1	ASSQALTGWNSPLH
TRBD1	TRBJ1-1	TRBV5-1	ASSSAPTGLTEAF
TRBD2	TRBJ2-3	TRBV7-2	ASSKRLARRSTDTQY
-	TRBJ2-3	TRBV29-1	SVGTASTDTQY
-	TRBJ1-2	TRBV6-1	ASSELGFYGYT
-	TRBJ1-5	TRBV6-1	ASSWRGNQPQH
TRBD2	TRBJ2-5	TRBV12-3/TRBV12-4	ASTPGLALKTQY
-	TRBJ1-5	TRBV7-2	ASSLDRDGNQPQH
TRBD2	TRBJ2-3	TRBV2	ASRRLAGDSSTDTQY
-	TRBJ1-1	TRBV2	ASSLDGYTEAF
-	TRBJ2-3	TRBV20-1	SARDPGRGRGTDTQY
-	TRBJ2-7	TRBV2	ASSDGTLSYEQY
-	TRBJ2-7	TRBV28	ASRQGTEY
-	TRBJ2-2	TRBV27	ASSSGFFTGELF
TRBD2	TRBJ2-1	TRBV28	ASSHSPGLAGNLDNEQF
-	TRBJ2-7	TRBV6-1	ASSRGDKYEQY
TRBD1	TRBJ1-5	TRBV27	ASSLVFGRDRGQPQH
-	TRBJ1-1	TRBV11-2	ASSKQSAFTEAF
-	TRBJ2-7	TRBV20-1	SARGEGGAYEQY
-	TRBJ2-4	TRBV30	AWSVGIRGNIQY
-	TRBJ1-4	TRBV20-1	SAKLEKLF
-	TRBJ2-3	TRBV11-2	ASNFGTITDTQY
TRBD2	TRBJ2-7	TRBV27	ASSLLTSGTRRYEQY